This T cell receptor (beta chain) was captured by sequencing in a study of blood T cell repertoires in COVID-19. Across the whole study: Acute-phase and convalescent COVID-19 samples originated in the United States, Italy and Spain.

Libraries were prepared by immunoSEQ multiplex PCR; TCRdb keeps only in-frame clonotypes and omits some of them. Of tens of thousands of clones in the sample, 85% to 90% were seen once. This receptor was taken from a woman older than 75 with acute or convalescent COVID-19. The sample comprised peripheral blood.

CDR3 in amino acids: CSVEDRRVNEQFF. The CDR3 DNA sequence: TGCAGCGTTGAAGATCGGAGGGTCAATGAGCAGTTCTTC. The chain joins TRBV29-1 to TRBJ2-1; possibly TRBD2 for D (6 bases). The CDR3 consists of 13 residues. Between the trimmed V and J ends, which lost 0 bases and 6 bases, there was a span of 9 bases. Germline V lookup: CDR1 SQVTM, CDR2 ANQGSEA.